The subject of this entry is one T cell receptor (beta chain). Germline assignment: CDR1 SGHTS and CDR2 YDEGEE. The CDR3 consists of 19 residues. V dropped 4 bases and J dropped 3; count of bases not matched to a gene: 21. The data were taken from a study of PD-L1 blockade in urothelial cancer. Assay used: immunoSEQ multiplex PCR; TCRdb lists only in-frame clones, some missing. The sample lists fewer than 100,000 clones; around four fifths were seen once. Time point specified: pretreatment peripheral blood. The chain recombines TRBV5-8 with TRBJ2-7; 8 bases fit TRBD2. This sequence was found in a man in his forties with urothelial cancer. The sample was PBMCs, taken around atezolizumab (anti-PD-L1) treatment. CDR3 in DNA: TGTGCCAGCAGCCCGACAGCTCGCGAGGGCGGGAGGACCTACTACGAGCAGTACTTC. Its protein product is CASSPTAREGGRTYYEQYF.